In this sample, the clone carrying this T cell receptor (beta chain) turned up a few times. The target antigen is unknown. These data belong to a study of blood T cells in healthy people across ages. Findings of the study overall: Diversity estimated from one million T cells was considered an underestimate. Versus aged donors, long-lived donors had higher diversity and more naive CD4+ cells.

The authors ran a second PCR of roughly 6 to 12 cycles using a sample-barcoded 5' primer and a J-beta primer mix. TCRdb reanalysed the 5' RACE reads using MiXCR and keeps one entry per CDR3 protein. Found here are fewer than 1,200,000 distinct CDR3 sequences, 20% to 25% of them singletons; the top ten hold around 0.75%. V was shortened by 6 bases and J by 5 bases, with 12 bases between the two germline ends. The CDR3 has 13 amino acids. CDR1 and CDR2 (germline): KGHDR, SFDVKD. The same specimen was also included in a second study, on T cells of mothers and their children. As that study records: Overlap measured in related mother-child pairs was slightly, non-significantly higher than in unrelated pairs.

Specimen: blood. This chain links TRBV24-1 with TRBJ2-5; D possibly uses TRBD1 or TRBD2 (5 bases each). This TCR was sampled from a girl between 2 and 10 years old in good health. As DNA, the CDR3 is TGTGCCACCAGTCGAGGGGTCACCGAGACCCAGTACTTC. Its protein is CATSRGVTETQYF.